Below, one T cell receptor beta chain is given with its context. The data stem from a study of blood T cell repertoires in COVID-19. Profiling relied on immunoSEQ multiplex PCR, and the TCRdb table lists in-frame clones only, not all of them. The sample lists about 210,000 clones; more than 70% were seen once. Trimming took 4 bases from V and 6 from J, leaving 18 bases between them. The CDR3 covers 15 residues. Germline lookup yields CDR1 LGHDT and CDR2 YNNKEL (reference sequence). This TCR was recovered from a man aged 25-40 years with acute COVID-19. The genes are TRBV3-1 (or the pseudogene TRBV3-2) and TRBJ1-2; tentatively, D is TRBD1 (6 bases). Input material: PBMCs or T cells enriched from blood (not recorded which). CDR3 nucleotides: TGTGCCAGCAGCCTGTCCACGTGGGGGGGCGATGGCTACACCTTC. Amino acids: CASSLSTWGGDGYTF.